Listed below are T cell receptor beta chains from one sample, sequenced in a study of persistence of HIV-infected CD4 T cells. Clones were sequenced by immunoSEQ multiplex PCR, and TCRdb holds only the in-frame ones, with some missing. The table has fewer than 40,000 clones, roughly four fifths seen once. These receptors' antigens are unknown. The sample in question was CD4+ T cells sorted from PBMCs after approximately 19-hour stimulation, obtained from a patient who received antiretroviral therapy. Source of these receptors: an adult man with HIV who was CMV-seropositive. Each CDR3 is given with its conserved first and last residue. A D gene is named only where the DNA matches it firmly. Only some rows state a clone size, as once, few, many or a class for expanded clones.

- TRBJ1-2 TRBV5-6 - CASSSQGYGYTF TGTGCCAGCAGCTCGCAAGGCTATGGCTACACCTTC
- TRBJ1-3 TRBV12-3/TRBV12-4 - CASSLDSGNTIYF TGTGCCAGCAGTTTGGACTCTGGAAACACCATATATTTT
- TRBJ1-2 TRBV6-2/TRBV6-3 TRBD1 CASSYFLTGRKVDYGYTF TGTGCCAGCAGTTACTTCCTGACAGGGCGTAAAGTTGACTATGGCTACACCTTC
- TRBJ1-2 TRBV28 TRBD1 CASREIGTGVGGYTF TGTGCCAGCAGGGAAATAGGGACAGGGGTCGGGGGCTACACCTTC
few TRBJ2-7 TRBV19 - CASSLRGTDSYEQYF TGTGCCAGTAGTCTTCGGGGGACAGACTCCTACGAGCAGTACTTC
- TRBJ1-1 TRBV2 - CASSEGRVNTEAFF TGTGCCAGCAGTGAAGGTCGGGTGAACACTGAAGCTTTCTTT
- TRBJ1-5 TRBV23-1 - CASSLPRHPGVGQPQHF TGCGCCAGCAGTCTCCCCAGGCACCCGGGGGTTGGGCAGCCCCAGCATTTT
- TRBJ2-1 TRBV7-9 TRBD2 CASSSPAGLANEQFF TGTGCCAGCAGCTCCCCGGCGGGACTAGCGAATGAGCAGTTCTTC
- TRBJ1-1 TRBV6-2/TRBV6-3 - CASSPTANTEAFF TGTGCCAGCAGCCCCACAGCGAACACTGAAGCTTTCTTT
- TRBJ2-5 TRBV2 - CASGELKETQYF TGTGCCAGCGGGGAGCTAAAAGAGACCCAGTACTTC
- TRBJ1-2 TRBV6-5 - CASSYSSHGGYGYTF TGTGCCAGCAGTTACTCGAGTCATGGAGGCTATGGCTACACCTTC
few TRBJ1-2 TRBV30 TRBD1 CAWAPQGVNYGYTF TGTGCCTGGGCCCCCCAGGGGGTCAACTATGGCTACACCTTC
- TRBJ1-2 TRBV27 - CASSGLRDYGYTF TGTGCCAGCAGTGGTCTAAGGGACTATGGCTACACCTTC
- TRBJ1-4 TRBV18 - CASSQGRSEKLFF TGTGCCAGCTCACAGGGAAGGAGCGAAAAACTGTTTTTT
- TRBJ2-7 TRBV5-1 TRBD1 CASSPGTADLWGYEQYF TGCGCCAGCAGTCCCGGGACAGCCGACCTATGGGGCTACGAGCAGTACTTC
- TRBJ1-2 TRBV2 - CASSVLKGLSTGYTF TGTGCCAGCAGTGTGCTAAAAGGACTCAGCACGGGCTACACCTTC
- TRBJ1-2 TRBV7-2 - CASSLARQGRGYTF TGTGCCAGCAGCTTAGCGCGGCAGGGACGTGGCTACACCTTC
- TRBJ2-3 TRBV19 - CASSKYKGDTDTQYF TGTGCCAGTAGTAAGTATAAGGGCGACACAGATACGCAGTATTTT
- TRBJ2-2 TRBV14 - CASSLQTTGELFF TGTGCCAGCAGCCTTCAGACCACCGGGGAGCTGTTTTTT
- TRBJ2-1 TRBV7-2 TRBD1 CASSGSKTGGYEQFF TGTGCCAGCAGCGGATCCAAGACAGGGGGCTATGAGCAGTTCTTC
- TRBJ1-4 TRBV7-2 - CASSQGALQGTEKLFF TGTGCCAGCAGCCAAGGGGCCCTACAGGGAACCGAAAAACTGTTTTTT
- TRBJ2-7 TRBV7-2 - CASSLQGTGYEQYF TGTGCCAGCAGCTTACAGGGCACTGGGTACGAGCAGTACTTC
- TRBJ1-1 TRBV7-2 - CASSLTGGTEAFF TGTGCCAGCAGCTTAACTGGGGGCACTGAAGCTTTCTTT
- TRBJ1-6 TRBV15 - CATSSSTNSPLHF TGTGCCACCAGCAGCTCAACAAATTCACCCCTCCACTTT
- TRBJ1-2 TRBV4-1 - CASSQAGKANYGYTF TGCGCCAGCAGCCAAGCCGGGAAGGCTAACTATGGCTACACCTTC
- TRBJ2-2 TRBV12-5 TRBD2 CASGGGLAGTGELFF TGTGCTAGTGGTGGGGGACTAGCGGGGACCGGGGAGCTGTTTTTT
- TRBJ2-5 TRBV7-2 TRBD2 CASSLAGGGETQYF TGTGCCAGCAGCTTAGCGGGGGGAGGGGAGACCCAGTACTTC
few TRBJ2-7 TRBV7-9 - CASSLPGAKGYEQYF TGTGCCAGCAGCCTCCCAGGGGCGAAAGGCTACGAGCAGTACTTC
- TRBJ2-3 TRBV7-2 - CASSLRGASTDTQYF TGTGCCAGCAGCTTACGGGGGGCTAGCACAGATACGCAGTATTTT
- TRBJ1-2 TRBV19 - CASSPGWVGIYGYTF TGTGCCAGTAGTCCAGGTTGGGTCGGAATTTATGGCTACACCTTC
- TRBJ1-4 TRBV5-1 - CASSFSGLTNEKLFF TGCGCCAGCAGCTTCTCAGGGCTAACTAATGAAAAACTGTTTTTT
few TRBJ2-5 TRBV3-1/TRBV3-2 TRBD1 CASSSTPGTAIEETQYF TGTGCCAGCAGCTCCACACCCGGGACAGCAATAGAAGAGACCCAGTACTTC
- TRBJ1-1 TRBV7-9 - CASSLGVGRNTEAFF TGTGCCAGCAGCTTAGGTGTAGGACGGAACACTGAAGCTTTCTTT
- TRBJ1-1 TRBV7-8 TRBD1 CASSRGGLNTEAFF TGTGCCAGCAGCCGAGGGGGCCTGAACACTGAAGCTTTCTTT
- TRBJ1-4 TRBV19 TRBD1 CASRTGNEKLFF TGTGCCAGCCGGACAGGGAACGAAAAACTGTTTTTT
- TRBJ1-2 TRBV6-1 - CASSEGAIYYTF TGTGCCAGCAGTGAAGGCGCTATATACTACACCTTC
- TRBJ2-6 TRBV6-1 - CASSEPPGQLRSGANVLTF TGTGCCAGCAGTGAACCACCTGGACAGCTACGCTCTGGGGCCAACGTCCTGACTTTC
- TRBJ1-5 TRBV6-2/TRBV6-3 - CASSYDPGYNQPQHF TGTGCCAGCAGTTACGATCCAGGGTACAATCAGCCCCAGCATTTT
- TRBJ1-1 TRBV5-4 - CASSLDMAGMDTEAFF TGTGCCAGCAGCTTGGATATGGCGGGAATGGACACTGAAGCTTTCTTT
- TRBJ1-1 TRBV7-9 - CASSFTENTEAFF TGTGCCAGCAGCTTTACAGAGAACACTGAAGCTTTCTTT
- TRBJ1-5 TRBV10-2 - CASSGRNSNQPQHF TGCGCCAGCTCGGGACGGAATAGCAATCAGCCCCAGCATTTT
- TRBJ2-5 TRBV18 - CASSRIPGVGETQYF TGTGCCAGCTCCCGCATCCCAGGGGTAGGAGAGACCCAGTACTTC
few TRBJ2-7 TRBV7-2 - CASSLRHSYEQYF TGTGCCAGCAGCTTAAGGCACAGCTACGAGCAGTACTTC
- TRBJ2-2 TRBV4-1 - CASSHTGPPTGELFF TGCGCCAGCAGCCACACAGGTCCCCCCACCGGGGAGCTGTTTTTT
- TRBJ2-1 TRBV18 - CASSPVGGSYNEQFF TGTGCCAGCTCACCTGTGGGGGGATCTTACAATGAGCAGTTCTTC
- TRBJ1-3 TRBV5-1 - CASSLAGGDAGNTIYF TGCGCCAGCAGCTTGGCCGGAGGGGATGCTGGAAACACCATATATTTT
- TRBJ2-1 TRBV7-2 - CASSESSVGGEQFF TGTGCCAGCAGTGAGTCTAGCGTAGGTGGTGAGCAGTTCTTC
- TRBJ1-6 TRBV28 - CASSRIGTVVHSPLHF TGTGCCAGCAGTAGAATTGGGACCGTCGTCCATTCACCCCTCCACTTT
few TRBJ2-3 TRBV7-8 - CASSLGGVPTDTQYF TGTGCCAGCAGCTTAGGGGGGGTCCCCACAGATACGCAGTATTTT
- TRBJ2-5 TRBV5-1 - CASNLGGSQETQYF TGCGCCAGCAACCTCGGTGGATCACAAGAGACCCAGTACTTC
- TRBJ1-6 TRBV18 - CASSARRGFGSPLHF TGTGCCAGCTCAGCGAGACGGGGATTCGGTTCACCCCTCCACTTT
- TRBJ1-5 TRBV6-5 - CASRPGAYSNQPQHF TGTGCCAGCAGACCCGGGGCCTATAGCAATCAGCCCCAGCATTTT
- TRBJ2-7 TRBV5-1 - CASSNFTVRYEQYF TGCGCCAGCAGTAACTTCACAGTTAGATACGAGCAGTACTTC
- TRBJ2-1 TRBV7-2 TRBD2 CASSPSGGYNEQFF TGTGCCAGCAGCCCCTCGGGGGGATACAATGAGCAGTTCTTC
- TRBJ1-4 TRBV4-3 - CASSQDGQTNEKLFF TGCGCCAGCAGCCAAGACGGCCAGACTAATGAAAAACTGTTTTTT
once TRBJ2-2 TRBV7-2 - CASSLWGQGNTGELFF TGTGCCAGCAGCTTATGGGGTCAGGGGAACACCGGGGAGCTGTTTTTT
- TRBJ2-3 TRBV7-2 TRBD2 CASSFRGSGTDTQYF TGTGCCAGCAGCTTCCGCGGGAGTGGCACAGATACGCAGTATTTT
few TRBJ2-1 TRBV7-3 - CASSRDPIIGNEQFF TGTGCCAGCAGCCGGGACCCAATTATCGGCAATGAGCAGTTCTTC